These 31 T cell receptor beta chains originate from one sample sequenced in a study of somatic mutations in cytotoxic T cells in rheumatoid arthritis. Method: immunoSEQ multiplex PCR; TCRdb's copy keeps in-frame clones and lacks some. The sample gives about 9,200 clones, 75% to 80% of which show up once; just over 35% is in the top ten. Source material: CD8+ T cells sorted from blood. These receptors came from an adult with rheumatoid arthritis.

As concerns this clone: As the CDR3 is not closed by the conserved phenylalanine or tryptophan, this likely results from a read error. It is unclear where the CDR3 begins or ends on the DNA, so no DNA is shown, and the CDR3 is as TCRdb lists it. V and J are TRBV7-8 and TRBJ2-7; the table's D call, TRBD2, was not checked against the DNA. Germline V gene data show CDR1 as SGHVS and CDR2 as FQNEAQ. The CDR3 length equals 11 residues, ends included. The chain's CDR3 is CASSCSGDNAD.

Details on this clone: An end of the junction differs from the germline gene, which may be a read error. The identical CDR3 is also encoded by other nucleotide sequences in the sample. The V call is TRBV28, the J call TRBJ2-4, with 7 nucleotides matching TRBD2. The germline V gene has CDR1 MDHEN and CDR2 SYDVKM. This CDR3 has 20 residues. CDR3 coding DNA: TGTGCCAGCAGTTTACCGACTGAGGATGGGGGGGATCCAGCCAAGAACATTCAGTACTTC. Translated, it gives CASSLPTEDGGDPAKNIQYF.

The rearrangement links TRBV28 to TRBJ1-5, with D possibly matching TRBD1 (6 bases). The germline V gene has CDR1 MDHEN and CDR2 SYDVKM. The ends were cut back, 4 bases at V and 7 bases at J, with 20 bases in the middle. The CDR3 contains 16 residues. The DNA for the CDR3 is TGTGCCAGCAGTTCGGCACAGGGTGGGTTTGAACAGCCCCAGCATTTT. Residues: CASSSAQGGFEQPQHF.

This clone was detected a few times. The CDR3 DNA follows: TGTGCCAGCGGAGGGGTTGGGAACACTGAAGCTTTCTTT. Translated: CASGGVGNTEAFF. The V call is TRBV7-9, the J call TRBJ1-1; the D gene is possibly TRBD1 (5 bases). The CDR3 runs to 13 residues. Germline CDR1 is SEHNR and CDR2 is FQNEAQ (reference sequence). Trimming cost V 8 bases and J 1 base, with 11 bases left between them.

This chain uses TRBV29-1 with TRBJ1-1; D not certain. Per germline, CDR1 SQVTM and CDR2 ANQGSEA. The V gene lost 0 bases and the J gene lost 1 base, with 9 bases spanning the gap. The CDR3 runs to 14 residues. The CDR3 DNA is TGCAGCGTTGAAGATCCTGAGGGGAACACTGAAGCTTTCTTT. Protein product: CSVEDPEGNTEAFF.

The CDR3: CASSQEGRDGYTF. CDR3 DNA: TGCGCCAGCAGCCAAGAGGGGCGGGATGGCTACACCTTC. The chain links TRBV4-3 to TRBJ1-2; TRBD1 is a possible D gene (5 bases). Trimming pared 0 bases from V and 6 bases from J, leaving 8 bases between. The CDR3 covers 13 residues. The germline CDR1 and CDR2 sequences are LGHNA and YSLEER.

The DNA of the CDR3 is TGTGCCAGCAGTTTTGGTTCAGGGGACTTGGATCAGCCCCAGCATTTT. This codes for CASSFGSGDLDQPQHF. The chain recombines TRBV27 with TRBJ1-5; TRBD1 might be the D (6 bases). V lost 3 bases and J lost 5, with 17 bases in between. The length of the CDR3 is 16 residues. Germline CDR1 reads MNHEY; CDR2 reads SMNVEV (reference sequence).

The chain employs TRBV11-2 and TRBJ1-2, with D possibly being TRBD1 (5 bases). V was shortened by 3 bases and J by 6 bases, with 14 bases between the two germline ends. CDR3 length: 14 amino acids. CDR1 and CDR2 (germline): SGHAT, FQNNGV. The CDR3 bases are TGTGCCAGCAGCTTCCCAGGGAGTGTCGATGGCTACACCTTC. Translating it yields CASSFPGSVDGYTF.

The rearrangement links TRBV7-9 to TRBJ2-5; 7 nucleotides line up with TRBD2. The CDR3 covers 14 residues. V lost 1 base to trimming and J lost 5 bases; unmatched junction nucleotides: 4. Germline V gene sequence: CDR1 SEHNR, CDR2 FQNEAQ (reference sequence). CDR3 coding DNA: TGTGCCAGCAGCTTAGTCGTCGGGGGGGAGACCCAGTACTTC. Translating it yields CASSLVVGGETQYF.

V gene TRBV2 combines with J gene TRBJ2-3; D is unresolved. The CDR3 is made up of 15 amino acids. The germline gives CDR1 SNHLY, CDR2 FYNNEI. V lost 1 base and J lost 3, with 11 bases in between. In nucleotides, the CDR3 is TGTGCCAGCAGTGAAGAGGGAACAGAGACAGATACGCAGTATTTT. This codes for CASSEEGTETDTQYF.

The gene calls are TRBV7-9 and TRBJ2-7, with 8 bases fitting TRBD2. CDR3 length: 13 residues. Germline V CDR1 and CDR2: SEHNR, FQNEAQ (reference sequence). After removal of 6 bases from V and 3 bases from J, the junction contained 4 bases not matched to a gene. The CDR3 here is CASRSGTSYEQYF. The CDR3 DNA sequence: TGTGCCAGCAGATCCGGGACTAGCTACGAGCAGTACTTC.

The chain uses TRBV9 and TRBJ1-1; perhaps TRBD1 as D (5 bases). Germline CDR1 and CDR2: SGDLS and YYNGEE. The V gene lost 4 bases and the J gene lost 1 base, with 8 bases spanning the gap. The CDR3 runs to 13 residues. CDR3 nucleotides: TGTGCCAGCAGCAGGGACCCGAACACTGAAGCTTTCTTT. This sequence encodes CASSRDPNTEAFF. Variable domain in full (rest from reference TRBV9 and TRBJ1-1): DSGVTQTPKHLITATGQRVTLRCSPRSGDLSVYWYQQSLDQGLQFLIQYYNGEERAKGNILERFSAQQFPDLHSELNLSSLELGDSALYFCASSRDPNTEAFFGQGTRLTVV.

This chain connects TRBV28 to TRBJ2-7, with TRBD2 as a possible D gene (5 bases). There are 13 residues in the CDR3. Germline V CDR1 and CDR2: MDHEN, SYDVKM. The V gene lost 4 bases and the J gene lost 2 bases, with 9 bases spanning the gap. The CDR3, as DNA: TGTGCCAGCAGTTCGTGGGAGACCTACGAGCAGTACTTC. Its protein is CASSSWETYEQYF.

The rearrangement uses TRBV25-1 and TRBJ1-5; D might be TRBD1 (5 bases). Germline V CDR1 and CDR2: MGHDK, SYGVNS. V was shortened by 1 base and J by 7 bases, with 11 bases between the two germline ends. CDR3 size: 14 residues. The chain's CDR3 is CASSELGEAQPQHF. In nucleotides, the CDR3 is TGTGCCAGCAGTGAATTGGGGGAAGCGCAGCCCCAGCATTTT.

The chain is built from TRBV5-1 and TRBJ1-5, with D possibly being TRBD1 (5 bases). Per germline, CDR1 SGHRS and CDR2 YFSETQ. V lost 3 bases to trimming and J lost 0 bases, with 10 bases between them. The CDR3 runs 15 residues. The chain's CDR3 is CASSWAGNSNQPQHF. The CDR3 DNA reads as TGCGCCAGCAGCTGGGCAGGGAATAGCAATCAGCCCCAGCATTTT.

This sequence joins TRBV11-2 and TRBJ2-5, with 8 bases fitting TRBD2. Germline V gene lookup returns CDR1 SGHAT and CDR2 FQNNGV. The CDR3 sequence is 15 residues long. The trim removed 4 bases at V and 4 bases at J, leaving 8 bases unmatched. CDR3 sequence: CASSSSGSRVETQYF. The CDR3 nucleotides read TGTGCCAGCAGCTCCAGCGGGAGCCGGGTAGAGACCCAGTACTTC.

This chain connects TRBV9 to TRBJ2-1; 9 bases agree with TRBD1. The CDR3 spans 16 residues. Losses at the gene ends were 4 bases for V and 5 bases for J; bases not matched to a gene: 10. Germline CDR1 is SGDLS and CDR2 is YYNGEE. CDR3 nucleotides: TGTGCCAGCAGCCAAACGACGGGACAGGGCAACAATGAGCAGTTCTTC. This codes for CASSQTTGQGNNEQFF. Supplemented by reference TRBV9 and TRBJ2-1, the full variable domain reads DSGVTQTPKHLITATGQRVTLRCSPRSGDLSVYWYQQSLDQGLQFLIQYYNGEERAKGNILERFSAQQFPDLHSELNLSSLELGDSALYFCASSQTTGQGNNEQFFGPGTRLTVL.

The CDR3 bases are TGTGCCAGGGGAATGGGGGGGCAAAATGGCTACACCTTC. Encoded protein: CARGMGGQNGYTF. The chain uses TRBV5-4 and TRBJ1-2, with D maybe TRBD1 (6 bases). This CDR3 region has 13 residues. The germline CDR1 and CDR2 sequences are SGHNT and YYREEE (reference sequence). V was cut by 8 bases and J by 6 bases, with 17 bases left in between. Combining the CDR3 with reference TRBV5-4 and TRBJ1-2 gives the whole variable domain ETGVTQSPTHLIKTRGQQVTLRCSSQSGHNTVSWYQQALGQGPQFIFQYYREEENGRGNFPPRFSGLQFPNYSSELNVNALELDDSALYLCARGMGGQNGYTFGSGTRLTVV.

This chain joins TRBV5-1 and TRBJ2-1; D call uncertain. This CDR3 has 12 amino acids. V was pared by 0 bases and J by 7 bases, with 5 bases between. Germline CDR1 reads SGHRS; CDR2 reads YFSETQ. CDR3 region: CASSLGGNEQFF. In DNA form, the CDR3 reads TGCGCCAGCAGCTTGGGAGGAAATGAGCAGTTCTTC.

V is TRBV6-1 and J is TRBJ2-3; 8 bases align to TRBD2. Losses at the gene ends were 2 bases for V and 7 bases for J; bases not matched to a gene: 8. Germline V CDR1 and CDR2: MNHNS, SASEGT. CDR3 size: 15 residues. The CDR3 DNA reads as TGTGCCAGCAGTGAACGCGGGAGGCCCACGAATACGCAGTATTTT. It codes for CASSERGRPTNTQYF.

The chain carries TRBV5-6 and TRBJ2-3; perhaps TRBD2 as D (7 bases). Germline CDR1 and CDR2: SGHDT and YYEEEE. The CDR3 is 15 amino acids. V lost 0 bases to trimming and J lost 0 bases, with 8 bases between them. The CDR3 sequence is CASSLAGGSTDTQYF. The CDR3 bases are TGTGCCAGCAGCTTGGCGGGGGGCAGCACAGATACGCAGTATTTT.

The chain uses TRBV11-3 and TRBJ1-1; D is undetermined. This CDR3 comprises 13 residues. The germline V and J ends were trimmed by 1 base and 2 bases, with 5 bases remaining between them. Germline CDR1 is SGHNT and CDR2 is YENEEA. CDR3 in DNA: TGTGCCAGCAGCTTAGCAGGAAACACTGAAGCTTTCTTT. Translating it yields CASSLAGNTEAFF. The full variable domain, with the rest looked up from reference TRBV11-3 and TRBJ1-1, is EAGVVQSPRYKIIEKKQPVAFWCNPISGHNTLYWYLQNLGQGPELLIRYENEEAVDDSQLPKDRFSAERLKGVDSTLKIQPAELGDSAVYLCASSLAGNTEAFFGQGTRLTVV.

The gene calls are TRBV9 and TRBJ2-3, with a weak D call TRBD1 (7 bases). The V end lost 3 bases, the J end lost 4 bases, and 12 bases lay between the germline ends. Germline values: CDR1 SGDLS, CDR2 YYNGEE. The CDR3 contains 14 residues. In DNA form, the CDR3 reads TGTGCCAGCAGCGCCGGAGGGGGCCCAGATACGCAGTATTTT. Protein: CASSAGGGPDTQYF.

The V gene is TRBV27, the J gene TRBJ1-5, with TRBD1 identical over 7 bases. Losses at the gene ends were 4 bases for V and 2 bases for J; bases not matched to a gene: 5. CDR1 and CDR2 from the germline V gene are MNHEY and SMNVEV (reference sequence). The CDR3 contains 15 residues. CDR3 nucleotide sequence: TGTGCCAGCAGTTGGACAGGTGAGGGCAATCAGCCCCAGCATTTT. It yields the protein CASSWTGEGNQPQHF.

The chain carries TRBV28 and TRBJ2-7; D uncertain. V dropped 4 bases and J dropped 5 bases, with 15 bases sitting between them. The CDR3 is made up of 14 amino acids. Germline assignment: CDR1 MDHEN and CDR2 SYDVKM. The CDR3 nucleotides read TGTGCCAGCAGTTACGACGGTATGTGGGACGAGCAGTACTTC. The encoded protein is CASSYDGMWDEQYF.

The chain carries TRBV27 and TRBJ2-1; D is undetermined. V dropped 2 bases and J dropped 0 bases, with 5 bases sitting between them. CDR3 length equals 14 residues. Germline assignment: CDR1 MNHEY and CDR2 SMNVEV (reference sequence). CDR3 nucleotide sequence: TGTGCCAGCAGTTTAGCGTCCTCCTACAATGAGCAGTTCTTC. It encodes CASSLASSYNEQFF.

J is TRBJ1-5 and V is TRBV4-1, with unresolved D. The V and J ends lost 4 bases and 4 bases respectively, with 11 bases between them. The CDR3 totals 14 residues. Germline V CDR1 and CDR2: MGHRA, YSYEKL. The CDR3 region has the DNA TGCGCCAGCAGCCCCGGGATGTGGAATCAGCCCCAGCATTTT. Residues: CASSPGMWNQPQHF.

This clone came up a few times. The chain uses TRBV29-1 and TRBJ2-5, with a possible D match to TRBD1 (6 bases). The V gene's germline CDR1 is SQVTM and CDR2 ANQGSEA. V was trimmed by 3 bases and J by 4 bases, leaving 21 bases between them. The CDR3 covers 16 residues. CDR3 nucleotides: TGCAGCGTTGAGGTTGCTGGGGGCGCGTCTAGAGAGACCCAGTACTTC. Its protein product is CSVEVAGGASRETQYF.

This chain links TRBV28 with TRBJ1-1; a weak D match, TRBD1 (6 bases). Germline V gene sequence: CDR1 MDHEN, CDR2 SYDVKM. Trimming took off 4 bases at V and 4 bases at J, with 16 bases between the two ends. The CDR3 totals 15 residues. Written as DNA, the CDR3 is TGTGCCAGCAGTTGGAGGGGGACAATGAGCACTGAAGCTTTCTTT. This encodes CASSWRGTMSTEAFF.

The DNA for the CDR3 is TGTGCCAGTAGTATCTACGGGGCAGACGAAAAACTGTTTTTT. Translation gives CASSIYGADEKLFF. V and J are TRBV19 and TRBJ1-4; D perhaps matches TRBD1 (5 bases). The CDR3 runs to 14 residues. CDR1 is LNHDA, CDR2 SQIVND, per germline (reference sequence). The V end lost 3 bases, the J end lost 8 bases, and 13 bases lay between the germline ends.

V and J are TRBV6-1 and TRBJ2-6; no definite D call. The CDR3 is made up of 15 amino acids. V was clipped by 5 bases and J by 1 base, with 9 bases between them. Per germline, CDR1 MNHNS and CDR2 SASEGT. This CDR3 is CASSRSASGANVLTF. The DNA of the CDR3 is TGTGCCAGCAGTCGGTCAGCATCTGGGGCCAACGTCCTGACTTTC.